The T cell receptor (beta chain) described here comes from a study of cytomegalovirus exposure and HLA in healthy donors. V was cut by 2 bases and J by 0 bases, with 7 bases left in between. Germline values: CDR1 ENHRY, CDR2 SYGVKD. CDR3 size: 14 residues. 13 Jbeta primers and 60 Vbeta primers were used for the PCR. Assay used: immunoSEQ multiplex PCR; TCRdb lists only in-frame clones, some missing. The profile covers some 150,000 clones, with about 72% appearing a single time and less than 2.5% taken by the ten largest. The source is a man aged 40-49 years in good health and CMV-seronegative. Sequencing was done on a sample of PBMCs. The chain is built from TRBV10-3 and TRBJ1-1, with D tentatively TRBD1 (6 bases). The CDR3 is CAISETGLNTEAFF. In DNA form, the CDR3 reads TGTGCCATCAGTGAGACAGGGTTGAACACTGAAGCTTTCTTT.